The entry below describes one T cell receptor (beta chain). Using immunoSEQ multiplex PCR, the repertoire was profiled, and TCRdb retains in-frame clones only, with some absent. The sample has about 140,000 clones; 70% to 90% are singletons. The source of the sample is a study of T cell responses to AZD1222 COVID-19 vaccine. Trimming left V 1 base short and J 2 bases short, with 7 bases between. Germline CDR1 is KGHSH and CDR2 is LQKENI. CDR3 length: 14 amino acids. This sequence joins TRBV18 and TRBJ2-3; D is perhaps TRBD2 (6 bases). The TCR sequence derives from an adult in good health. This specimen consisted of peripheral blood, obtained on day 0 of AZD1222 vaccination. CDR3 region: CASSPRGDTDTQYF. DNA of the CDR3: TGTGCCAGCTCACCACGGGGGGACACAGATACGCAGTATTTT.